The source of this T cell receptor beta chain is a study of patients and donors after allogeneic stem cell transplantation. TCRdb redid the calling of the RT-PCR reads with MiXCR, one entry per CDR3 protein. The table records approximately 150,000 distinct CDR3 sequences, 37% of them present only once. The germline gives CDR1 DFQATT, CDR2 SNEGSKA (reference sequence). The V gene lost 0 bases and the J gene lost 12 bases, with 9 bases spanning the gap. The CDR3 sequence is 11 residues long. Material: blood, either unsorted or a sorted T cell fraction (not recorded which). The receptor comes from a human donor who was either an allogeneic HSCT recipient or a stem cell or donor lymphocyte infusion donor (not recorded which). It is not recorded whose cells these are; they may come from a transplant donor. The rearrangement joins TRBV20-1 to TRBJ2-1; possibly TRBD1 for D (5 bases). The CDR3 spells CSARELTGQFF. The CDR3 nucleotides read TGCAGTGCTAGAGAGCTAACAGGGCAGTTCTTC.